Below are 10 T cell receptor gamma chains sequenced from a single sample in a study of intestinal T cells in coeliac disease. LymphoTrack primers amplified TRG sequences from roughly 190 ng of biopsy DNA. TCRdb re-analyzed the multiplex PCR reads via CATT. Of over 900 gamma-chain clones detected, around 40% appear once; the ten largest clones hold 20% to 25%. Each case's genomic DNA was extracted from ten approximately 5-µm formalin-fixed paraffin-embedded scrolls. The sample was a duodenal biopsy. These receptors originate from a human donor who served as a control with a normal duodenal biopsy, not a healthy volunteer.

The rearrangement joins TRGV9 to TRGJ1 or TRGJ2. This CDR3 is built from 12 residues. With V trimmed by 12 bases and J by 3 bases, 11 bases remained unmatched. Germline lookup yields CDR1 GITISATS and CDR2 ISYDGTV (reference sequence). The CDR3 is CAPVGCYYKKLF. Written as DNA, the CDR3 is TGTGCCCCTGTGGGATGTTATTATAAGAAACTCTTT.

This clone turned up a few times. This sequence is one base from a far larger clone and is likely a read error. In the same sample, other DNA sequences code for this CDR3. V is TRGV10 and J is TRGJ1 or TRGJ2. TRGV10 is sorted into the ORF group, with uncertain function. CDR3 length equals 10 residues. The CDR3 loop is CAAWVYKKLF. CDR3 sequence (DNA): TGCGCTGCGTGGGTTTATAAGAAACTCTTT.

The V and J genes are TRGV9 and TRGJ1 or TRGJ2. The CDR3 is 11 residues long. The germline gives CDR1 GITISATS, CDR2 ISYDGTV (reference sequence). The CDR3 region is CAWWRSYKKLF. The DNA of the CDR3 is TGTGCTTGGTGGAGGAGTTATAAGAAACTCTTT.

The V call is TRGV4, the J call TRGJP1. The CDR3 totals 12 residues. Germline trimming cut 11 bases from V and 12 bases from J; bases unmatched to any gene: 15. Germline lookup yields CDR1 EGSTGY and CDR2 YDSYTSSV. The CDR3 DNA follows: TGTGCCAACCTGGGTCTTTGTGGGTTCAAGATATTT. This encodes CANLGLCGFKIF.

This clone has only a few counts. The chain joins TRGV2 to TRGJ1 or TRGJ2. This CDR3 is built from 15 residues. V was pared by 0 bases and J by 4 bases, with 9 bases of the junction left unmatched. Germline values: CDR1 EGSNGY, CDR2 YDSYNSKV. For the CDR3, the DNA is TGTGCCACCTGGGACGGGGCAAGGAGGTATTATAAGAAACTCTTT. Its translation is CATWDGARRYYKKLF.

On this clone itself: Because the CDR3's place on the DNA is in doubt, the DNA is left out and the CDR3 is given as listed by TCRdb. The CDR3 sequence is CATWKIIIRNSLAVKVF. J is TRGJ1 or TRGJ2 and V is TRGV8. Per germline, CDR1 VENAVY and CDR2 YDSYNSRV. A total of 17 residues make up the CDR3, ends included.

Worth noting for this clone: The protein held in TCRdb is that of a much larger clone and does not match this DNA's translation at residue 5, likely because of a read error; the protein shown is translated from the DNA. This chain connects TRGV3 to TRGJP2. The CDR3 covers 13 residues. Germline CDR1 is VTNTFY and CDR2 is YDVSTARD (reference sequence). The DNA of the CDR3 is TGTGCCACCTGGGGCAGGCATGATTGGATCAAGACGTTT. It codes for CATWGRHDWIKTF.

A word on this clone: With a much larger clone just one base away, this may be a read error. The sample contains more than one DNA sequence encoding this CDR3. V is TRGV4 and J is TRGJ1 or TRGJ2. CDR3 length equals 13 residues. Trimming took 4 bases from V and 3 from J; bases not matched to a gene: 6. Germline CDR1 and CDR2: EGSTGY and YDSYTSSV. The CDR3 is CATWDAIYYKKLF. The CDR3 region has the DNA TGTGCCACCTGGGACGCTATTTATTATAAGAAACTCTTT.

This chain's CDR3 is CAHLGRIDYYKKLF. CDR3 nucleotides: TGTGCCCACCTGGGTCGGATTGACTATTATAAGAAACTCTTT. The J gene is TRGJ1 or TRGJ2, the V gene TRGV2. Germline V gives CDR1 EGSNGY, CDR2 YDSYNSKV. The CDR3 extends over 14 amino acids. Trimming at V came to 12 bases and at J to 4 bases, leaving 18 bases not matched to a gene.

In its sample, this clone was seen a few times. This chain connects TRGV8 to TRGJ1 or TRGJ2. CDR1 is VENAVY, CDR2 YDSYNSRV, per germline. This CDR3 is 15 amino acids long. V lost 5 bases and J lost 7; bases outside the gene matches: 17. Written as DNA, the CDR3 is TGTGCCACCTGGGTCCCTTCCCTTTTTCGATATAAGAAACTCTTT. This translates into CATWVPSLFRYKKLF.